Listed here is a single T cell receptor (beta chain). Base quality data are lacking; no much larger clone is found one base away. This entry is derived from a study of T cells after yellow fever vaccination (dated by TCRdb to between 2018 and 2021). Study-wide context: The SMART-Seq v4 Ultra Low Input RNA kit was used to prepare libraries from fractions with low cell numbers. The cohort comprised two healthy male donors, one aged 18 to 30 and one aged 30 to 40 years. To follow T-cell clones before and after both primary and booster YFV17D yellow fever vaccination, bulk TCR alpha and beta repertoires underwent longitudinal sequencing. Bulk PBMC replicates and cell subsets were isolated from blood drawn at multiple timepoints before and after both primary and secondary immunization. The study at large found these results: A small fraction of clonotypes showed up in both the CD4 and CD8 compartments, probably as a result of convergent recombination. Because the study included only a couple of donors, the extent to which the findings can be generalized is limited. Most clones expanded after primary vaccination (96% of CD4 and 88% of CD8) were re-detected after the booster, suggesting that broad memory maintenance occurred. The secondary T-cell response was found to be weaker but faster than the primary response, with a peak reached on day 5 rather than on day 15. Computational filtering was needed because FACS-sorted repertoires could contain abundant contaminating clonotypes from the bulk population.

Synthesis of TCR cDNA relied on 5'RACE template switching, a step that introduced a universal primer site along with unique molecular identifiers. cDNA synthesis was primed from both the TCR alpha and TCR beta constant segments. Library amplification used two PCR steps, and the second PCR step added sample barcodes and sequencing adapters. Libraries were sequenced on Illumina HiSeq 2500 (2x100 bp) or NovaSeq (2x150 bp). The study's own analysis went as follows. MIGEC handled demultiplexing of reads and collapsing into UMI consensus sequences, while MiXCR performed V(D)J alignment. Vaccine-responding clonotypes were identified with edgeR using replicate PBMC samples, with FDR below 0.01 and a log2 fold change above 5 up to day 15 being required. CD4 or CD8 identity was assigned to each bulk clonotype according to whether the clonotype was present at higher abundance in the sequenced CD4 repertoire or the sequenced CD8 repertoire. NS4B-specific clonotypes were defined as those at least 10-fold enriched in dextramer-positive over dextramer-negative fractions; CD4-biased clonotypes were excluded. TCRdb handled the public reads itself, with Q25 trimming in fastp and clone calling in MiXCR, and kept productive beta chains. Every CDR3 protein is listed once, alongside the most common genes and DNA of its rows. These V and J calls are TCRdb output, not the study's own analysis. A total of just under 85,000 distinct CDR3 sequences appear in this sample, roughly 14% of them only once. Clones ranked in the top ten supply under 30% of the sample.

The treatment or condition label for this specimen denotes: live attenuated yellow fever vaccine strain. A standard Ficoll-Paque protocol was used to isolate PBMCs from peripheral blood. Epitope-specific CD8 T cells were sorted using a dextramer loaded with the yellow fever NS4B epitope peptide, with anti-CD3 and anti-CD8 staining. TriZol was used to extract RNA from bulk PBMCs, from CD4 and CD8 fractions, and from dextramer-positive and dextramer-negative fractions. The sequencing used CD8+ T cells not binding an NS4B(214-222) dextramer, sorted from PBMCs, collected less than 25 days after the first yellow fever vaccination. This specimen's cell subset or site label, per the study, means: NS4B epitope dextramer-negative CD8 T cells. The source is a man younger than 35 who received the YFV17D yellow fever vaccine.

The sequence in DNA is TGCGCCAGCAGCCAAGATGATGGCGGGGGGGCCTGGGAGACCCAGTACTTC. Its product reads: CASSQDDGGGAWETQYF. The chain couples TRBV4-1 to TRBJ2-5, with 9 bases aligning to TRBD2. Its CDR3 holds 17 amino acids, cysteine through phenylalanine. Only the CDR3 DNA stays, 51 bases, in frame from base 1. From V the trimming removes 0 bases and from J it removes 5 bases, while the gene matches leave 10 bases of the junction unaccounted for. Taken from the germline V gene, the CDR1 and CDR2 loops are MGHRA and YSYEKL.